The clone carrying this T cell receptor (beta chain) was found a few times. Primers used in a second PCR of roughly 7 to 11 cycles were a sample-barcoded 5' primer and a J-beta primer mix. One entry per CDR3 protein, called by TCRdb with MiXCR from the 5' RACE reads. This repertoire shows about 570,000 distinct CDR3 sequences, roughly a quarter found once; its top ten account for under 4.5%. The data were obtained in a study of blood T cells in healthy people across ages. The CDR3 extends over 15 amino acids. Germline V gives CDR1 MNHEY, CDR2 SVGEGT. V was shortened by 4 bases and J by 0 bases, with 12 bases between the two germline ends. These data also formed part of another study, on T cells of mothers and their children. That source notes: The authors added sample barcodes and 2-4 random nucleotides using the M1S primer of the second PCR. Mothers gave over 8 million TCR beta CDR3 reads each, and children several million each. It was related mother-child pairs that showed slightly higher overlap than unrelated pairs, without reaching significance.

The chain links TRBV6-2 or TRBV6-3 to TRBJ2-5; D is unresolved. Sequenced sample: blood. This TCR came from a boy younger than 10 in good health. The CDR3 sequence: CASSFPGWYQETQYF. CDR3 coding DNA: TGTGCCAGCAGTTTCCCCGGTTGGTACCAAGAGACCCAGTACTTC.